A selection of T cell receptor beta chains follows, all from one sample in a study of blood T cell repertoires in COVID-19. Sequencing used immunoSEQ multiplex PCR; TCRdb keeps in-frame clones, though not all of them. The table lists 310,000 or so clones, 80% to 90% of them singletons. The sequencing input was peripheral blood. Receptors were obtained from a man between 50 and 59 years old with active or convalescent COVID-19. CDR3s include the opening cysteine and the closing phenylalanine or tryptophan. A D gene is named only where the DNA matches it firmly. Where a row states a size, it is once, few, many or the class of an expanded clone; other rows omit it.

D gene	V gene	J gene	clone size	CDR3 protein	CDR3 DNA
-	TRBV19	TRBJ1-1	-	CASSPRHGTGAEAFF	TGTGCCAGTAGTCCTCGACACGGTACGGGGGCTGAAGCTTTCTTT
TRBD1	TRBV11-1	TRBJ1-4	-	CASSWRTGGEKLFF	TGTGCCAGCAGCTGGAGGACAGGTGGAGAAAAACTGTTTTTT
TRBD1	TRBV24-1	TRBJ1-5	-	CATNRQGIRFSNQPQHF	TGTGCCACCAACCGACAGGGGATACGGTTCAGCAATCAGCCCCAGCATTTT
TRBD2	TRBV9	TRBJ2-1	-	CASSVVEAGVEDEDEQFF	TGTGCCAGCAGCGTAGTAGAAGCGGGAGTGGAGGACGAGGATGAGCAGTTCTTC
TRBD1	TRBV30	TRBJ1-5	once	CAWSVPTGSYSNQPQHF	TGTGCCTGGAGTGTACCGACAGGGAGTTATAGCAATCAGCCCCAGCATTTT
-	TRBV29-1	TRBJ1-1	-	CSVVRGMNTEAFF	TGCAGCGTTGTGAGGGGGATGAACACTGAAGCTTTCTTT
TRBD1	TRBV18	TRBJ1-4	few	CASSAWTGINEKLFF	TGTGCCAGCTCAGCTTGGACAGGGATCAATGAAAAACTGTTTTTT
TRBD2	TRBV7-2	TRBJ2-5	once	CASSLVSGRLETQYF	TGTGCCAGCAGCTTAGTAAGCGGGAGGTTGGAGACCCAGTACTTC
-	TRBV18	TRBJ1-1	-	CASSPPSRSNTEAFF	TGTGCCAGCTCACCACCGAGTCGGTCGAACACTGAAGCTTTCTTT
-	TRBV9	TRBJ2-5	-	CASSVGILGGTETQYF	TGTGCCAGCAGCGTAGGAATTTTAGGGGGTACAGAGACCCAGTACTTC
-	TRBV6-2/TRBV6-3	TRBJ2-7	-	CASSYSAQDPNEQYF	TGTGCCAGCAGTTACTCAGCACAGGACCCCAACGAGCAGTACTTC
TRBD1	TRBV27	TRBJ1-2	-	CASSPGTGPYGYTF	TGTGCCAGCAGTCCCGGGACAGGTCCCTATGGCTACACCTTC
-	TRBV6-1	TRBJ2-7	-	CASSEDSLGEQYF	TGTGCCAGCAGTGAAGACAGTCTCGGCGAGCAGTACTTC
-	TRBV4-1	TRBJ2-7	-	CASSPVEKGAYEQYF	TGCGCCAGCAGCCCGGTTGAGAAAGGGGCCTACGAGCAGTACTTC
-	TRBV9	TRBJ1-2	few	CASSVGIQGHYGYTF	TGTGCCAGCAGCGTTGGGATCCAGGGTCACTATGGCTACACCTTC
TRBD1	TRBV6-5	TRBJ1-2	-	CASSYSIQGGYGYTF	TGTGCCAGCAGTTACTCGATCCAGGGGGGATATGGCTACACCTTC
-	TRBV12-3/TRBV12-4	TRBJ2-5	-	CASSLPGQKTQYF	TGTGCCAGCAGTTTGCCTGGGCAAAAGACCCAGTACTTC
-	TRBV10-3	TRBJ2-1	-	CAISESSQRPSSYNEQFF	TGTGCCATCAGTGAGTCCTCTCAGCGGCCTAGCTCCTACAATGAGCAGTTCTTC
-	TRBV28	TRBJ2-1	-	CASGEENFGEQFF	TGTGCCAGCGGGGAGGAAAACTTCGGTGAGCAGTTCTTC
TRBD2	TRBV27	TRBJ2-1	-	CASSLSAGETINEQFF	TGTGCCAGCAGTTTATCGGCGGGAGAGACAATTAATGAGCAGTTCTTC
-	TRBV2	TRBJ2-1	-	CASSEASILNEQFF	TGTGCCAGCAGTGAAGCCTCTATCCTCAATGAGCAGTTCTTC
TRBD1	TRBV7-2	TRBJ1-1	-	CASSLGTGGRMNTEAFF	TGTGCCAGCAGCTTAGGGACAGGCGGCAGAATGAACACTGAAGCTTTCTTT
TRBD2	TRBV28	TRBJ2-3	-	CASSFGTSGSLDIPTDTQYF	TGTGCCAGCAGTTTCGGGACTAGCGGGAGCCTAGATATCCCCACAGATACGCAGTATTTT
-	TRBV18	TRBJ1-2	-	CASSPRQPARGYTF	TGTGCCAGCTCACCAAGACAGCCAGCGAGGGGCTACACCTTC
-	TRBV2	TRBJ1-1	-	CASSPRDRNTEAFF	TGTGCCAGCAGCCCCCGAGACAGAAACACTGAAGCTTTCTTT
TRBD1	TRBV18	TRBJ2-5	-	CASSPPDREETQYF	TGTGCCAGCTCACCACCAGACAGGGAAGAGACCCAGTACTTC
-	TRBV10-3	TRBJ2-5	-	CAIRRGLEETQYF	TGTGCCATCAGGAGGGGACTGGAAGAGACCCAGTACTTC
TRBD2	TRBV6-4	TRBJ2-3	-	CASSDGRGERDTQYF	TGTGCCAGCAGTGACGGGCGGGGGGAACGAGATACGCAGTATTTT
TRBD2	TRBV11-2	TRBJ2-1	-	CASSPTLAGGANEQFF	TGTGCCAGCAGCCCAACCCTAGCGGGGGGTGCCAATGAGCAGTTCTTC
TRBD2	TRBV30	TRBJ2-2	-	CAWTRTRAGGELFF	TGTGCCTGGACTCGGACTAGGGCGGGCGGGGAGCTGTTTTTT
TRBD1	TRBV2	TRBJ2-2	-	CASSPDRGSPPGELFF	TGTGCCAGCAGTCCCGACAGGGGTTCCCCCCCCGGGGAGCTGTTTTTT
-	TRBV2	TRBJ1-1	-	CASTSYMNTEAFF	TGTGCCAGCACCTCCTATATGAACACTGAAGCTTTCTTT
-	TRBV9	TRBJ2-1	-	CASSVSGNEQFF	TGTGCCAGCAGCGTTAGCGGCAATGAGCAGTTCTTC
TRBD2	TRBV6-6	TRBJ2-3	-	CASSGGLAATSDTQYF	TGTGCCAGCAGTGGGGGACTAGCGGCGACCTCCGATACGCAGTATTTT
-	TRBV30	TRBJ1-1	few	CACTGTSKRAFF	TGTGCCTGCACCGGGACTTCCAAACGAGCTTTCTTT
-	TRBV6-2/TRBV6-3	TRBJ1-5	-	CASSSRMRSNQPQHF	TGTGCCAGCAGTTCCCGCATGCGCAGCAATCAGCCCCAGCATTTT
TRBD1	TRBV4-3	TRBJ1-6	-	CASSRTGAGDNSPLHF	TGCGCCAGCAGCCGTACAGGGGCCGGGGATAATTCACCCCTCCACTTT
TRBD2	TRBV2	TRBJ2-1	-	CASRSGRNEQFF	TGTGCCAGCAGGAGCGGGAGAAATGAGCAGTTCTTC
TRBD2	TRBV11-2	TRBJ2-7	-	CASSLGLASYEQYF	TGTGCCAGCAGCTTAGGACTAGCGAGCTACGAGCAGTACTTC
TRBD1	TRBV6-2/TRBV6-3	TRBJ2-5	-	CASSRRGQGPGETQYF	TGTGCCAGCAGTCGACGGGGACAGGGCCCTGGAGAGACCCAGTACTTC
TRBD1	TRBV6-6	TRBJ1-6	few	CASSRQGLNSPLHF	TGTGCCAGCAGCCGACAGGGGCTCAATTCACCCCTCCACTTT
TRBD2	TRBV20-1	TRBJ2-1	-	CSASILAGGPLTDEQFF	TGCAGTGCTAGTATACTAGCGGGAGGGCCCCTCACCGATGAGCAGTTCTTC
TRBD2	TRBV4-1	TRBJ2-7	-	CASSQSFSGRISYEQYF	TGCGCCAGCAGCCAATCGTTCAGCGGGAGGATTTCCTACGAGCAGTACTTC
-	TRBV2	TRBJ2-7	-	CASRGLQGYEQYF	TGTGCCAGCAGGGGACTACAGGGCTACGAGCAGTACTTC
-	TRBV27	TRBJ1-2	-	CASSLFGQGGGDYGYTF	TGTGCCAGCAGTTTATTTGGGCAGGGCGGTGGTGACTATGGCTACACCTTC
TRBD2	TRBV11-2	TRBJ2-2	-	CASSLYGGAAGELFF	TGTGCCAGCAGTCTCTACGGGGGGGCGGCCGGGGAGCTGTTTTTT
TRBD2	TRBV5-1	TRBJ2-2	-	CASSPLAANTGELFF	TGCGCCAGCAGCCCACTAGCGGCAAACACCGGGGAGCTGTTTTTT
-	TRBV27	TRBJ1-2	-	CASSPQGPGGYTF	TGTGCCAGCAGTCCACAGGGACCAGGCGGCTACACCTTC
TRBD1	TRBV28	TRBJ2-1	-	CASSSPGQGRGGEQFF	TGTGCCAGCAGTTCCCCGGGACAGGGTCGTGGGGGAGAGCAGTTCTTC
TRBD2	TRBV7-2	TRBJ2-1	-	CASSNPTLAGGPSYNEQFF	TGTGCCAGCAGCAACCCGACACTAGCGGGGGGCCCCTCCTACAATGAGCAGTTCTTC
TRBD2	TRBV4-2	TRBJ2-2	-	CASSQEIAGNTGELFF	TGTGCCAGCAGCCAAGAAATAGCGGGAAACACCGGGGAGCTGTTTTTT
-	TRBV19	TRBJ2-3	-	CASRQLAGDTQYF	TGTGCCAGTAGACAGCTAGCAGGAGATACGCAGTATTTT
TRBD1	TRBV25-1	TRBJ2-5	few	CASSFPGTEKQETQYF	TGTGCCAGCAGTTTCCCCGGGACAGAGAAACAAGAGACCCAGTACTTC
TRBD1	TRBV6-5	TRBJ2-1	-	CASRGQYNEQFF	TGTGCCAGCAGGGGACAGTACAATGAGCAGTTCTTC
-	TRBV7-9	TRBJ1-4	once	CASSRPLSTTNEKLFF	TGTGCCAGCAGCCGTCCACTATCGACAACTAATGAAAAACTGTTTTTT
-	TRBV4-1	TRBJ1-1	few	CASSFSPLENTEAFF	TGCGCCAGCAGCTTCTCCCCCTTAGAGAACACTGAAGCTTTCTTT
-	TRBV9	TRBJ1-6	-	CASSAEVGATHSPLHF	TGTGCCAGCAGCGCAGAGGTGGGGGCTACACATTCACCCCTCCACTTT
TRBD1	TRBV7-8	TRBJ1-5	-	CASSGTGIGNQPQHF	TGTGCCAGCAGCGGGACAGGGATTGGGAATCAGCCCCAGCATTTT
TRBD2	TRBV11-1	TRBJ2-2	-	CASSLKLAGAGELFF	TGTGCCAGCAGCTTAAAACTAGCGGGGGCCGGGGAGCTGTTTTTT